Here is one T cell receptor (beta chain) with its context. Patients of the Seattle cohort, enrolled during active infection, were followed longitudinally. These data belong to a study of blood T cell repertoires in COVID-19. The wider study: Acute and convalescent COVID-19 specimens originated in the United States, Italy and Spain. Nucleic acid was either cDNA or gDNA, and it came from T cells, B-cell-depleted T cells, or PBMCs.

Trimming took off 0 bases at V and 8 bases at J, with 10 bases between the two ends. CDR3 length: 12 residues. Germline CDR1 and CDR2: GTSNPN and SVGIG (reference sequence). In the authors' workflow: Estimation of nucleated cell counts was performed using reference gene primer amplification. TCRdb's table, derived via immunoSEQ multiplex PCR, lists solely in-frame clones and lacks some. From that table come the V and J calls and clone size; the DNA was used to work out D and trimming. Found here are 75,000 to 90,000 clones, 90% of them singletons; the top ten hold over 6.5%. Specimen: peripheral blood. The receptor's source is a man between 18 and 35 years old with COVID-19, enrolled during active disease. The J gene is TRBJ1-2, the V gene TRBV30, with D tentatively TRBD1 (5 bases). In nucleotides, the CDR3 is TGTGCCTGGAGTGTGGCAGGGTTCGGCTACACCTTC. Translating it yields CAWSVAGFGYTF.